The table lists the clone carrying this TCR beta chain with many counts. Trimming took off 0 bases at V and 3 bases at J, with 6 bases between the two ends. Per germline, CDR1 SGHDT and CDR2 YYEEEE. The length of the CDR3 is 13 residues. This specimen belongs to a study of cytomegalovirus exposure and HLA in healthy donors. The PCR ran on 60 Vbeta and 13 Jbeta primers. Clones were sequenced by immunoSEQ multiplex PCR, and TCRdb holds only the in-frame ones, with some missing. The profile covers roughly 130,000 clones, with just over 75% appearing a single time and about 1.7% taken by the ten largest. This TCR was sampled from a woman aged 45-65 years in good health and CMV-seronegative. The chain links TRBV5-6 to TRBJ1-2; possibly TRBD1 for D (6 bases). The sequenced sample was PBMCs. In nucleotides, the CDR3 is TGTGCCAGCAGCTTGGCAGGGGACTATGGCTACACCTTC. Translating it yields CASSLAGDYGYTF.